One and the same sample provided the 21 T cell receptor beta chains below, sequenced in a study of blood T cell repertoires in COVID-19. Method: immunoSEQ multiplex PCR; TCRdb's copy keeps in-frame clones and lacks some. The sample contains some 93,000 clones, 70% to 80% of which appear only once. Material: peripheral blood. These receptors were taken from a human donor in a cohort sampled during active COVID-19.

V usage is TRBV19 and J usage is TRBJ2-7, with 7 positions matching TRBD1. Germline V gene lookup returns CDR1 LNHDA and CDR2 SQIVND (reference sequence). This CDR3 is built from 16 residues. V dropped 5 bases and J dropped 2; count of bases not matched to a gene: 12. CDR3 sequence (DNA): TGTGCCAGTAGTCCGCAAAGGGACAGCAACCCCTACGAGCAGTACTTC. It is translated as CASSPQRDSNPYEQYF.

Here the CDR3 reads CASSLESATNEKLFF. Written as DNA, the CDR3 is TGTGCCAGCAGTTTGGAGTCTGCAACTAATGAAAAACTGTTTTTT. J is TRBJ1-4 and V is TRBV6-6; D uncertain. V was cut by 4 bases and J by 0 bases, with 9 bases left in between. Germline values: CDR1 MNHNY, CDR2 SVGAGI (reference sequence). This CDR3 spans 15 amino acids.

The J gene is TRBJ1-3, the V gene TRBV7-2; tentatively, D is TRBD1 (6 bases). This CDR3 spans 16 amino acids. Germline assignment: CDR1 SGHTA and CDR2 FQGNSA. Trimming cost V 3 bases and J 0 bases, with 12 bases left between them. CDR3 residues: CASSLTGPFSGNTIYF. CDR3 in DNA: TGTGCCAGCAGCTTGACAGGACCCTTCTCTGGAAACACCATATATTTT.

This chain uses TRBV18 with TRBJ1-1, with D possibly matching TRBD1 (5 bases). V lost 4 bases and J lost 0, with 15 bases in between. The germline V gene encodes CDR1 KGHSH and CDR2 LQKENI. The CDR3 runs to 16 residues. CDR3 DNA: TGTGCCAGCTCACGACAGACGTTAGGGGTGAACACTGAAGCTTTCTTT. This sequence encodes CASSRQTLGVNTEAFF.

The CDR3 coding sequence is TGTGCCAGCAGCCAATTCCAGGGTGGGCAGTTCTTC. This encodes CASSQFQGGQFF. The chain uses TRBV16 and TRBJ2-1; D may be TRBD1 (5 bases). Germline-derived CDR1 and CDR2 are KGHSY and FQNENV. Trimming pared 1 base from V and 12 bases from J, leaving 10 bases between. The CDR3 consists of 12 residues.

The CDR3 DNA reads as TGTGCCAGCAGTTCATTCCCGCAGGGTACACACGAGCAGTACTTC. Translation: CASSSFPQGTHEQYF. The chain combines TRBV27 with TRBJ2-7, with D perhaps matching TRBD1 (5 bases). With 4 bases removed from V and 5 bases from J, the gap between germline ends came to 18 bases. This CDR3 is 15 amino acids long. Germline lookup yields CDR1 MNHEY and CDR2 SMNVEV (reference sequence).

J is TRBJ2-3 and V is TRBV7-8, with D possibly matching TRBD2 (6 bases). V lost 2 bases to trimming and J lost 1 base, with 13 bases between them. CDR1 is SGHVS and CDR2 is FQNEAQ in the germline V gene. CDR3 length: 16 residues. Here the CDR3 reads CASSLSRLGGTDTQYF. The CDR3 DNA is TGTGCCAGCAGCTTATCCCGACTAGGGGGCACAGATACGCAGTATTTT.

Details on this clone: The same CDR3 is also encoded by other DNA sequences in this sample. The chain links TRBV6-5 to TRBJ1-5; D gene uncertain. V lost 5 bases and J 0 bases, leaving 11 bases between the germline ends. Germline V lookup: CDR1 MNHEY, CDR2 SVGAGI. This CDR3 comprises 15 residues. The CDR3 region has the DNA TGTGCCAGCAGTCCCGGAGGGTATAGCAATCAGCCCCAGCATTTT. Translation gives CASSPGGYSNQPQHF.

This sequence joins TRBV7-9 and TRBJ1-5; 7 bases agree with TRBD1. The CDR3 extends over 15 amino acids. CDR1 SEHNR and CDR2 FQNEAQ come from the germline V gene (reference sequence). The J segment lost 3 bases and the V segment lost 2 bases, leaving 4 bases of the junction unmatched. The CDR3 loop reads CASSLHGTDNQPQHF. The CDR3 nucleotides read TGTGCCAGCAGCTTACATGGGACAGACAATCAGCCCCAGCATTTT. The variable domain in full, completed from reference TRBV7-9 and TRBJ1-5, reads DTGVSQNPRHKITKRGQNVTFRCDPISEHNRLYWYRQTLGQGPEFLTYFQNEAQLEKSRLLSDRFSAERPKGSFSTLEIQRTEQGDSAMYLCASSLHGTDNQPQHFGDGTRLSIL.

The J gene is TRBJ2-2, the V gene TRBV7-8, with 7 bases that match TRBD2. Germline V CDR1 and CDR2: SGHVS, FQNEAQ. This CDR3 spans 18 amino acids. Trimming at V came to 5 bases and at J to 3 bases, leaving 15 bases not matched to a gene. CDR3 sequence reads: CASSARGWGRVDTGELFF. CDR3 bases: TGTGCCAGCAGCGCTAGGGGATGGGGGAGGGTAGACACCGGGGAGCTGTTTTTT.

This chain uses TRBV6-2 or TRBV6-3 with TRBJ1-2; D remains ambiguous. The CDR3 is 12 residues long. V was trimmed by 6 bases and J by 8 bases, leaving 13 bases between them. Germline V gives CDR1 MNHEY, CDR2 SVGEGT. The CDR3 sequence: CASSPWAEGYTF. The CDR3 coding sequence is TGTGCCAGCAGCCCGTGGGCAGAAGGCTACACCTTC.

This rearrangement joins TRBV19 to TRBJ2-2; 10 bases line up with TRBD1. The J segment lost 4 bases and the V segment lost 7 bases, leaving 6 bases of the junction unmatched. CDR1 and CDR2 from the germline V gene are LNHDA and SQIVND (reference sequence). There are 15 residues in the CDR3. The CDR3 here is CASKRGQGSTGELFF. CDR3 nucleotide sequence: TGTGCCAGTAAAAGGGGACAGGGGTCCACCGGGGAGCTGTTTTTT.

This chain uses TRBV9 with TRBJ2-7; no reliable D call. CDR1 and CDR2 (germline): SGDLS, YYNGEE. This CDR3 spans 15 amino acids. The ends were cut back, 4 bases at V and 0 bases at J, with 14 bases in the middle. The CDR3 reads CASSITPGRSYEQYF. In nucleotides, the CDR3 is TGTGCCAGCAGCATAACCCCAGGCCGCTCCTACGAGCAGTACTTC.

The chain couples TRBV27 to TRBJ2-3; 13 bases are a match to TRBD2. The V and J ends lost 4 bases and 2 bases, in that order; junction bases with no gene match: 6. CDR1 and CDR2 (germline): MNHEY, SMNVEV (reference sequence). This CDR3 is built from 17 residues. The CDR3 DNA sequence: TGTGCCAGCAGTTCCCGGACTAGCGGGAGTCCCACAGATACGCAGTATTTT. It is translated as CASSSRTSGSPTDTQYF.

The chain employs TRBV6-5 and TRBJ2-1, with 12 bases aligning to TRBD2. V lost 2 bases to trimming and J lost 7 bases; unmatched junction nucleotides: 3. Germline CDR1 MNHEY, CDR2 SVGAGI. This CDR3 spans 15 amino acids. CDR3 nucleotide sequence: TGTGCCAGCAGTTACGAAGGACTAGCGGGGAATGAGCAGTTCTTC. Its translation is CASSYEGLAGNEQFF.

The CDR3 DNA reads TGCAGCGTTCCTAGGGGCAGGGGGGACTCTGGGGCCAACGTCCTGACTTTC. Amino acids: CSVPRGRGDSGANVLTF. V gene TRBV29-1 combines with J gene TRBJ2-6, with D maybe TRBD1 (7 bases). V was pared by 5 bases and J by 0 bases, with 17 bases between. CDR3 size: 17 residues. The germline gives CDR1 SQVTM, CDR2 ANQGSEA.

The rearrangement links TRBV19 to TRBJ2-6, with 8 bases lining up with TRBD1. V was pared by 5 bases and J by 4 bases, with 13 bases of the junction left unmatched. This CDR3 is 18 amino acids long. The germline CDR1 and CDR2 sequences are LNHDA and SQIVND (reference sequence). The CDR3 DNA follows: TGTGCCAGTAGTCGCCGGGACAGGTCCGCTCTGGGGGCCAACGTCCTGACTTTC. This sequence encodes CASSRRDRSALGANVLTF.

The chain recombines TRBV9 with TRBJ1-2, with a tentative D call TRBD1 (6 bases). The CDR3 extends over 14 amino acids. In germline, CDR1 is SGDLS, CDR2 YYNGEE. The V end lost 4 bases, the J end lost 2 bases, and 12 bases lay between the germline ends. CDR3 in DNA: TGTGCCAGCAGCCCAAGGGACATCAACTATGGCTACACCTTC. Amino acid sequence: CASSPRDINYGYTF.

This rearrangement joins TRBV7-3 to TRBJ2-7, with D perhaps TRBD2 (7 bases). This CDR3 is built from 14 residues. The germline V and J ends were trimmed by 1 base and 6 bases, with 13 bases remaining between them. CDR1 SGHTA and CDR2 FQGTGA come from the germline V gene. The CDR3 DNA sequence: TGTGCCAGCAGCTTAAGGGCAGGGGAGGGCGAGCAGTACTTC. It is translated as CASSLRAGEGEQYF.

V and J are TRBV7-9 and TRBJ2-2; D is perhaps TRBD1 (6 bases). The CDR3 length is 15 residues. The V gene lost 4 bases and the J gene lost 0 bases, with 9 bases spanning the gap. Germline V gene sequence: CDR1 SEHNR, CDR2 FQNEAQ (reference sequence). CDR3 sequence reads: CASSSGAANTGELFF. The CDR3 bases are TGTGCCAGCAGCTCAGGGGCAGCGAACACCGGGGAGCTGTTTTTT.

This chain connects TRBV3-1 (or the pseudogene TRBV3-2) to TRBJ2-3; 8 nucleotides match TRBD2. CDR3 length: 17 amino acids. Germline CDR1 is LGHDT and CDR2 is YNNKEL (reference sequence). V shed 1 base and J 1 base; nucleotides not matched to a gene: 7. CDR3 in amino acids: CASSQVLAGSGTDTQYF. The CDR3, as DNA: TGTGCCAGCAGCCAAGTCCTAGCGGGTTCTGGCACAGATACGCAGTATTTT.